This T cell receptor (beta chain) was captured by sequencing in a study of OX40 agonist ivuxolimab in advanced cancers. Study details: Patient treatment consisted of intravenous ivuxolimab administration every 2 weeks at 0.01 to 10 mg/kg. Prior anti-PD-1, anti-PD-L1 or anti-CTLA-4 therapy was allowed; 40% had some.

The table came from immunoSEQ multiplex PCR; TCRdb's copy has only in-frame clones and leaves some out. Altogether fewer than 100,000 clones are present, roughly 88% being singletons, with the ten largest covering about 0.35%. Points on this clone: The target antigen is unknown.

Findings and caveats of the study: Partial responders treated at 0.1-3.0 mg/kg exhibited clonal expansion among the lowest measured. The average count of expanded clones was higher among CD8+ T cells than among CD4+.

This CDR3 has 16 residues. Trimming at V came to 0 bases and at J to 5 bases, leaving 4 bases not matched to a gene. From germline, CDR1 is SGHRS and CDR2 YFSETQ. The sequence was obtained from an adult with an advanced solid tumor such as melanoma, head and neck, liver or kidney cancer. The chain employs TRBV5-1 and TRBJ2-2; 10 nucleotides align to TRBD2. Sequencing used CD4+ or CD8+ T cells sorted from blood, obtained in a trial of the OX40 agonist ivuxolimab. The CDR3 sequence is CASSLVGTSVTGELFF. DNA for the CDR3: TGCGCCAGCAGCTTGGTTGGGACTAGCGTTACCGGGGAGCTGTTTTTT.